A selection of T cell receptor beta chains follows, all from one sample in a study of cytomegalovirus exposure and HLA in healthy donors. Assay: immunoSEQ multiplex PCR; the TCRdb copy retains only in-frame clones and omits some. The sample lists around 98,000 clones, around 68% seen once, with 2% to 3% in the top ten. The sample comprised PBMCs. Receptor source: a man aged 45 to 65 in good health and CMV-seronegative. CDR3s include the opening cysteine and the closing phenylalanine or tryptophan. D genes are given only for firm matches.

D gene: TRBD2
V gene: TRBV7-9
J gene: TRBJ2-1
CDR3 protein: CASSLPLAGAVNEQFF

D gene: -
V gene: TRBV28
J gene: TRBJ2-7
CDR3 protein: CASSPLAYEQYF

D gene: -
V gene: TRBV27
J gene: TRBJ2-3
CDR3 protein: CASSLGRATSTDTQYF

D gene: TRBD1
V gene: TRBV7-2
J gene: TRBJ1-5
CDR3 protein: CASSTGQGDQPQHF

D gene: -
V gene: TRBV30
J gene: TRBJ1-4
CDR3 protein: CAWSVLRGGLFF

D gene: -
V gene: TRBV5-8
J gene: TRBJ2-6
CDR3 protein: CASSLHSGANVLTF

D gene: -
V gene: TRBV27
J gene: TRBJ2-3
CDR3 protein: CASSLRSSGDTQYF

D gene: TRBD2
V gene: TRBV5-6
J gene: TRBJ2-3
CDR3 protein: CASSSRRLLAGGDTQYF

D gene: -
V gene: TRBV6-5
J gene: TRBJ2-6
CDR3 protein: CASSWAASGANVLTF

D gene: -
V gene: TRBV5-4
J gene: TRBJ1-1
CDR3 protein: CASSSGQWNTEAFF

D gene: -
V gene: TRBV4-1
J gene: TRBJ2-1
CDR3 protein: CASSLLGAYEQFF

D gene: TRBD2
V gene: TRBV28
J gene: TRBJ2-1
CDR3 protein: CASRGLGQREEYEQFF

D gene: -
V gene: TRBV6-1
J gene: TRBJ2-7
CDR3 protein: CASSPQTGPYEQYF

D gene: TRBD2
V gene: TRBV7-3
J gene: TRBJ2-7
CDR3 protein: CASSPTSGRPYEQYF

D gene: -
V gene: TRBV28
J gene: TRBJ1-4
CDR3 protein: CASSFSGLPNEKLFF

D gene: TRBD2
V gene: TRBV6-1
J gene: TRBJ2-7
CDR3 protein: CASSERLAGGGYEQYF

D gene: -
V gene: TRBV4-2
J gene: TRBJ2-1
CDR3 protein: CASSQFGKERGYNEQFF

D gene: -
V gene: TRBV6-1
J gene: TRBJ1-3
CDR3 protein: CASQDRHSGNTIYF

D gene: -
V gene: TRBV9
J gene: TRBJ2-3
CDR3 protein: CASSVLGPDTQYF

D gene: -
V gene: TRBV10-2
J gene: TRBJ1-6
CDR3 protein: CASSQGPSSYNSPLHF

D gene: -
V gene: TRBV6-1
J gene: TRBJ1-3
CDR3 protein: CASREGVSGNTIYF